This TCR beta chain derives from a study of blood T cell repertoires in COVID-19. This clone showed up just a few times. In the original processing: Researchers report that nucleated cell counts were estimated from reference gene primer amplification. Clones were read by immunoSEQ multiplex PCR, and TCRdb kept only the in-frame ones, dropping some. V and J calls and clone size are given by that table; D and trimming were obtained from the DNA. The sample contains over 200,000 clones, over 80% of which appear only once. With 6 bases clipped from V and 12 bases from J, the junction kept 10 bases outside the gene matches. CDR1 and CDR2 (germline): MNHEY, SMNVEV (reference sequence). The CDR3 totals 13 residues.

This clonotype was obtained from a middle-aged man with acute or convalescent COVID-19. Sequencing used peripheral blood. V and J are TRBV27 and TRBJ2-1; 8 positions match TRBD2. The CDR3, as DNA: TGTGCCAGCAGGAATAGCGGGATTAGTGTGCAGTTCTTC. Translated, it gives CASRNSGISVQFF.